This T cell receptor beta chain appears in the sequencing data of a study of blood T cell repertoires in COVID-19. Only in-frame clones appear in the TCRdb table, and some are missing; sequencing was by immunoSEQ multiplex PCR. This sample carries some 23,000 clones, 80% to 85% of them seen once, and the ten largest clones take approximately 58%. V gave up 5 bases and J gave up 1 base; unmatched junction bases: 5. The germline gives CDR1 LNHDA, CDR2 SQIVND (reference sequence). This CDR3 comprises 14 residues. The TCR comes from a woman of 80 years or more with acute or convalescent COVID-19. The specimen was peripheral blood. The rearrangement uses TRBV19 and TRBJ2-7, with 7 bases lining up with TRBD1. The CDR3 loop is CASSRQGDSYEQYF. The CDR3 DNA is TGTGCCAGTAGTCGACAGGGTGATTCCTACGAGCAGTACTTC.